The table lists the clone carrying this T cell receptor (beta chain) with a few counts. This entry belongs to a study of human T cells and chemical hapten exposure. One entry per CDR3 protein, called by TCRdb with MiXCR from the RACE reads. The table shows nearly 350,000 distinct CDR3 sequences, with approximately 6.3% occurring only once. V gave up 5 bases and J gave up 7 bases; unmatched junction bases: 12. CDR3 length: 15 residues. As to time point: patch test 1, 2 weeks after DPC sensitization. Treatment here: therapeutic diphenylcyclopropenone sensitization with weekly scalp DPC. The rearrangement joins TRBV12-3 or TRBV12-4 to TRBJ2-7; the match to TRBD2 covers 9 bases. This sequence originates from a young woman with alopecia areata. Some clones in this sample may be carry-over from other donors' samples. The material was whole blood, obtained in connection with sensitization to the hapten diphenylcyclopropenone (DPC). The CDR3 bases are TGTGCCAGCAGTCTTAGCGGGGGCCTCCCTATTGAGCAGTACTTC. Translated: CASSLSGGLPIEQYF.